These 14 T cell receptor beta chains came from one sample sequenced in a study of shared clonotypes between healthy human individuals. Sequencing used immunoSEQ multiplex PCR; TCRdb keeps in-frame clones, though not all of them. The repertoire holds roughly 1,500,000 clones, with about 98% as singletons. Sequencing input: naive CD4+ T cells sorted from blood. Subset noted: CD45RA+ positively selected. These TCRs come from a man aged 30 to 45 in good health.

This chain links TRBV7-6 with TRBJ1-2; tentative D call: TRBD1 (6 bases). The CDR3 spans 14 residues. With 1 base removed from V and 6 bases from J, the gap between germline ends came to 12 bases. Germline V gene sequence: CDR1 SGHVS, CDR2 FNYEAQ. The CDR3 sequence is CASSLGVQGDGYTF. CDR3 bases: TGTGCCAGCAGCTTAGGAGTACAGGGCGATGGCTACACCTTC.

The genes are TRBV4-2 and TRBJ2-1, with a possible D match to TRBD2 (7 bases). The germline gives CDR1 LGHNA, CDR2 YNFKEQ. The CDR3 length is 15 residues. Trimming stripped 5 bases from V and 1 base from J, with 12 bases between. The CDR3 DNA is TGTGCCAGCAGCGAAGGGGGAGGGTCCTACAATGAGCAGTTCTTC. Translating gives CASSEGGGSYNEQFF.

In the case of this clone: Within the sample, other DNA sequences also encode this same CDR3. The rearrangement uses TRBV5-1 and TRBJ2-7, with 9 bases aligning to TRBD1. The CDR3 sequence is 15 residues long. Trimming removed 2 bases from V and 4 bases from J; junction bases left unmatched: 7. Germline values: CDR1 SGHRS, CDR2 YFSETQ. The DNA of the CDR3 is TGCGCCAGCAGCTTAGGACAGGGGAGTAGTTACGAGCAGTACTTC. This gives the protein CASSLGQGSSYEQYF. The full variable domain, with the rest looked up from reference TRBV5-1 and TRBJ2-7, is KAGVTQTPRYLIKTRGQQVTLSCSPISGHRSVSWYQQTPGQGLQFLFEYFSETQRNKGNFPGRFSGRQFSNSRSEMNVSTLELGDSALYLCASSLGQGSSYEQYFGPGTRLTVT.

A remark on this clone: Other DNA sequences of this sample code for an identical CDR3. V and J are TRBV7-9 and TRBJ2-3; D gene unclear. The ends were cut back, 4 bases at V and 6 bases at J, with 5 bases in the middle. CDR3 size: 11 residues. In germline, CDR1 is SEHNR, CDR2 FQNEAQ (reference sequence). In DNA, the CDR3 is TGTGCCAGCAGCTCCGCGGATACGCAGTATTTT. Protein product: CASSSADTQYF.

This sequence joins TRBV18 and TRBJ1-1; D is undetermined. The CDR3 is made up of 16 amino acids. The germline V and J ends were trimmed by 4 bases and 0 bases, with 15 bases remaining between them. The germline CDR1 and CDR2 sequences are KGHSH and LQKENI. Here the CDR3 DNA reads TGTGCCAGCTCACTGGTGGGGTTAGCGATGAACACTGAAGCTTTCTTT. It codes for CASSLVGLAMNTEAFF.

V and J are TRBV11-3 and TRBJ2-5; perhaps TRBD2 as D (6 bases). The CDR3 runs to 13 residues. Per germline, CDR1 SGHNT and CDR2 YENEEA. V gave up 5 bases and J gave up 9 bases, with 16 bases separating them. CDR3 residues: CASSPGDAGAQYF. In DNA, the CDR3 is TGTGCCAGCAGCCCGGGGGACGCCGGGGCCCAGTACTTC.

DNA for the CDR3: TGTGCCAGCAGCCCCATCCGGGGGACAGGGGGCTACGAGCAGTACTTC. It specifies CASSPIRGTGGYEQYF. V usage is TRBV11-2 and J usage is TRBJ2-7; the match to TRBD1 covers 11 bases. J lost 3 bases, V lost 5 bases, and 9 bases had no gene match. This CDR3 has 16 residues. Germline CDR1 reads SGHAT; CDR2 reads FQNNGV.

The CDR3 region is CASSQLQGNQPQHF. The CDR3 nucleotides read TGTGCCAGTAGCCAACTACAGGGCAATCAGCCCCAGCATTTT. The V gene is TRBV19, the J gene TRBJ1-5; perhaps TRBD1 as D (5 bases). Trimming removed 6 bases at V and 2 bases at J, with 11 bases between. CDR1 and CDR2 (germline): LNHDA, SQIVND (reference sequence). The CDR3 length is 14 residues.

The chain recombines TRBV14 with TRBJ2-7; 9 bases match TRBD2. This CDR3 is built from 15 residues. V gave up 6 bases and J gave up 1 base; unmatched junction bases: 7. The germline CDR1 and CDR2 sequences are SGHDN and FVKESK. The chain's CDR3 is CASSLSGSLSYEQYF. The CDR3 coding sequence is TGTGCCAGCAGTCTTAGCGGGAGCCTATCCTACGAGCAGTACTTC. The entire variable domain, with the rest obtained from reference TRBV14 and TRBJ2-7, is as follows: EAGVTQFPSHSVIEKGQTVTLRCDPISGHDNLYWYRRVMGKEIKFLLHFVKESKQDESGMPNNRFLAERTGGTYSTLKVQPAELEDSGVYFCASSLSGSLSYEQYFGPGTRLTVT.

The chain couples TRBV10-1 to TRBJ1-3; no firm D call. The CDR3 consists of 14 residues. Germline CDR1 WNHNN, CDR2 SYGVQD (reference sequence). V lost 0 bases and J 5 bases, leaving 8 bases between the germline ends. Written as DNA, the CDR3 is TGCGCCAGCAGTGAGTCCGGCAGGAGAAACACCATATATTTT. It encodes CASSESGRRNTIYF.

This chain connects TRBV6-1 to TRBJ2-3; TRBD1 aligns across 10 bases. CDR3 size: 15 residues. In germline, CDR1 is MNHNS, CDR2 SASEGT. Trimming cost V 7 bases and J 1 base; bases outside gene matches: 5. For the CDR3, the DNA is TGTGCCAGCACTCCTGGACAGGGGGGCACAGATACGCAGTATTTT. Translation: CASTPGQGGTDTQYF.

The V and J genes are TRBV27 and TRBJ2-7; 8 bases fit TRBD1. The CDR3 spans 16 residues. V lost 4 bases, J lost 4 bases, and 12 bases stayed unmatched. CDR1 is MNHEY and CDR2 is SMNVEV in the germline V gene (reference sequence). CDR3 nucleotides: TGTGCCAGCAGTTCGAGCCTTCGGACAGGGAGGTACGAGCAGTACTTC. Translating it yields CASSSSLRTGRYEQYF.

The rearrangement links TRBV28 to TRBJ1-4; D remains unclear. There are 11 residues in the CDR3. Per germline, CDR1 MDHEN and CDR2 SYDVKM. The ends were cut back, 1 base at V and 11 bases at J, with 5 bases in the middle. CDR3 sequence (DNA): TGTGCCAGCAGTTTATCCGGGAAACTGTTTTTT. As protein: CASSLSGKLFF.

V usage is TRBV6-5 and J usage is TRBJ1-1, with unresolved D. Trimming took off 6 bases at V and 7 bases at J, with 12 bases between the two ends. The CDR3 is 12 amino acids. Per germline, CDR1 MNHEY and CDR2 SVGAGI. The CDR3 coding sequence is TGTGCCAGCAGCGCCCTAGGGCTTGAAGCTTTCTTT. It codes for CASSALGLEAFF.